These 22 T cell receptor beta chains were sequenced from one sample in a study of OX40 agonist ivuxolimab in advanced cancers. Profiling relied on immunoSEQ multiplex PCR, and the TCRdb table lists in-frame clones only, not all of them. This sample yields 61,000 or so clones, of which 75% to 90% are seen a single time; roughly 2% belongs to the top ten. The sample was CD4+ or CD8+ T cells sorted from blood, taken in a trial of the OX40 agonist ivuxolimab. The receptors originated from an adult with an advanced solid tumor such as melanoma, head and neck, liver or kidney cancer.

CDR3 sequence reads: CASSEGPLAGGMRTQYF. CDR3 bases: TGTGCCAGCAGTGAAGGACCCCTAGCGGGGGGCATGAGGACGCAGTATTTT. V usage is TRBV6-1 and J usage is TRBJ2-3; 11 bases are shared with TRBD2. The length of the CDR3 is 17 residues. Germline V gives CDR1 MNHNS, CDR2 SASEGT. Trimming at V came to 1 base and at J to 9 bases, leaving 12 bases not matched to a gene.

The chain has TRBV28 and TRBJ2-7; no firm D call. In germline, CDR1 is MDHEN, CDR2 SYDVKM. This CDR3 has 12 amino acids. V lost 3 bases, J lost 4 bases, and 7 bases lay in between. The CDR3 coding sequence is TGTGCCAGCAGTTTTCTTTGGTACGAGCAGTACTTC. This sequence encodes CASSFLWYEQYF.

The chain links TRBV5-6 to TRBJ2-3; D is unclear. Per germline, CDR1 SGHDT and CDR2 YYEEEE. With 6 bases removed from V and 5 bases from J, the gap between germline ends came to 16 bases. The CDR3 runs to 14 residues. Written as DNA, the CDR3 is TGTGCCAGCACCAGAAGGCAGGAAGTAGATACGCAGTATTTT. Translation: CASTRRQEVDTQYF.

The V call is TRBV14, the J call TRBJ1-4, with D uncertain. The V gene's germline CDR1 is SGHDN and CDR2 FVKESK. The CDR3 runs 13 residues. Trimming removed 6 bases from V and 1 base from J, with 6 bases in between. The CDR3 region is CASSRVTNEKLFF. DNA of the CDR3: TGTGCCAGCAGTAGGGTAACTAATGAAAAACTGTTTTTT.

The chain carries TRBV11-2 and TRBJ2-5, with 14 positions matching TRBD2. Trimming took 3 bases from V and 4 from J; bases not matched to a gene: 1. The germline V gene encodes CDR1 SGHAT and CDR2 FQNNGV. The CDR3 covers 15 residues. The CDR3 sequence: CASSLGLAGVETQYF. The DNA for the CDR3 is TGTGCCAGCAGCTTGGGACTAGCGGGAGTAGAGACCCAGTACTTC.

The chain joins TRBV4-1 to TRBJ2-7; 10 nucleotides line up with TRBD2. CDR1 and CDR2 (germline): MGHRA, YSYEKL. J gave up 6 bases and V 1 base, and 3 bases lay outside the gene matches. The CDR3 length is 14 residues. CDR3 nucleotide sequence: TGCGCCAGCAGCCAAGGGCTAGCGGGAGCCGAGCAGTACTTC. Encoded protein: CASSQGLAGAEQYF.

On this clone itself: Different DNA sequences within this sample yield the same CDR3. V is TRBV7-2 and J is TRBJ2-7; 9 nucleotides match TRBD2. Germline assignment: CDR1 SGHTA and CDR2 FQGNSA. Losses at the gene ends were 5 bases for V and 4 bases for J; bases not matched to a gene: 9. The CDR3 sequence is 15 residues long. CDR3 in DNA: TGTGCCAGCAGCCCGGGTAGTAGCGGGGGATACGAGCAGTACTTC. It translates to CASSPGSSGGYEQYF.

The chain couples TRBV15 to TRBJ1-4; D is perhaps TRBD1 (5 bases). This CDR3 spans 16 amino acids. Trimming removed 5 bases at V and 1 base at J, with 14 bases between. Germline CDR1 reads LNHNV; CDR2 reads YYDKDF (reference sequence). The CDR3 spells CATSGNSGLTNEKLFF. CDR3 bases: TGTGCCACCAGCGGCAACTCAGGGCTAACTAATGAAAAACTGTTTTTT.

This clone was counted once. This sequence joins TRBV2 and TRBJ2-7; TRBD1 matches at 7 bases. Germline CDR1 SNHLY, CDR2 FYNNEI. Unmatched junction bases numbered 6, after V lost 4 bases and J lost 3 bases. There are 14 residues in the CDR3. CDR3 DNA sequence: TGTGCCAGCAGTGGACAGGGTACCTTCTACGAGCAGTACTTC. This codes for CASSGQGTFYEQYF.

This clone occurred once. The chain couples TRBV16 to TRBJ1-5; 8 nucleotides line up with TRBD1. This CDR3 contains 18 residues. CDR1 KGHSY and CDR2 FQNENV come from the germline V gene. V shed 2 bases, J shed 1 base, and the junction held 10 bases outside the gene matches. The CDR3: CASSQARQGFLSNQPQHF. CDR3 coding DNA: TGTGCCAGCAGCCAAGCTAGACAGGGGTTTTTGAGCAATCAGCCCCAGCATTTT.

The chain combines TRBV7-2 with TRBJ2-7, with 9 bases fitting TRBD1. Germline V gene sequence: CDR1 SGHTA, CDR2 FQGNSA. Trimming removed 5 bases from V and 1 base from J; junction bases left unmatched: 6. CDR3 length: 15 amino acids. CDR3 region: CASSQIGQGSYEQYF. The CDR3 coding sequence is TGTGCCAGCAGCCAAATTGGACAGGGGTCCTACGAGCAGTACTTC. The complete variable domain, with remaining parts taken from reference TRBV7-2 and TRBJ2-7, reads GAGVSQSPSNKVTEKGKDVELRCDPISGHTALYWYRQSLGQGLEFLIYFQGNSAPDKSGLPSDRFSAERTGGSVSTLTIQRTQQEDSAVYLCASSQIGQGSYEQYFGPGTRLTVT.

J is TRBJ1-2 and V is TRBV28, with TRBD1 matching over 9 bases. The CDR3 has 14 amino acids. Per the germline V gene, CDR1 is MDHEN and CDR2 is SYDVKM. With 5 bases clipped from V and 2 bases from J, the junction kept 3 bases outside the gene matches. The CDR3 region is CASSPDRGNYGYTF. The CDR3 nucleotides are TGTGCCAGCAGTCCCGACAGGGGGAACTATGGCTACACCTTC.

This chain joins TRBV11-2 and TRBJ2-1; D may be TRBD2 (5 bases). CDR1 is SGHAT, CDR2 FQNNGV, per germline. This CDR3 is 15 amino acids long. Trimming cost V 5 bases and J 0 bases, with 11 bases left between them. CDR3 DNA: TGTGCCAGCAGCCCTCAGCTAGCCTCCTACAATGAGCAGTTCTTC. The encoded protein is CASSPQLASYNEQFF.

The rearrangement uses TRBV29-1 and TRBJ2-3, with 8 bases that match TRBD2. CDR1 and CDR2 (germline): SQVTM, ANQGSEA. This CDR3 region has 12 residues. The ends lost 7 bases at V and 5 bases at J; junction bases unmatched: 5. CDR3 nucleotides: TGCAGCGCGAGCGGGAGCGAAGATACGCAGTATTTT. This sequence encodes CSASGSEDTQYF.

This chain connects TRBV5-4 to TRBJ2-1; D unclear. Trimming removed 4 bases from V and 3 bases from J, with 5 bases in between. Germline CDR1 is SGHNT and CDR2 is YYREEE (reference sequence). The CDR3 runs to 12 residues. CDR3 protein: CASSLNYNEQFF. CDR3 nucleotide sequence: TGTGCCAGCAGCCTGAACTACAATGAGCAGTTCTTC.

This chain links TRBV11-2 with TRBJ2-4; 7 bases match TRBD1. This CDR3 is built from 15 residues. Germline trimming cut 5 bases from V and 5 bases from J; bases unmatched to any gene: 9. The V gene's germline CDR1 is SGHAT and CDR2 FQNNGV. The CDR3 nucleotides are TGTGCCAGCAGCCGACCGGCCGGGACAGAAAACATTCAGTACTTC. This codes for CASSRPAGTENIQYF.

Only one count was recorded for this clone. Relative to the germline gene, one junction end is altered; a read error may explain this. In DNA form, the CDR3 reads TGTGCTAGCAGCTTAGATGGAGAGACCCAGTACTTC. Amino acid sequence: CASSLDGETQYF. The V gene is TRBV7-7, the J gene TRBJ2-5; D is unresolved. The CDR3 has 12 residues. The germline gives CDR1 SSHAT, CDR2 FNYEAQ (reference sequence).

This chain connects TRBV27 to TRBJ2-4; D is unresolved. The CDR3 totals 16 residues. V was clipped by 4 bases and J by 1 base, with 14 bases between them. The V gene's germline CDR1 is MNHEY and CDR2 SMNVEV (reference sequence). CDR3 amino acids: CASSSSVATAKNIQYF. The CDR3 bases are TGTGCCAGCAGTTCCTCGGTTGCTACTGCCAAAAACATTCAGTACTTC.

The chain carries TRBV6-5 and TRBJ1-6; the D gene is possibly TRBD1 (5 bases). This CDR3 spans 15 amino acids. CDR1 is MNHEY, CDR2 SVGAGI, per germline. V lost 6 bases to trimming and J lost 7 bases, with 16 bases between them. The CDR3 region has the DNA TGTGCCAGCAGCCCGGGGAAGAAGGGGAATTCACCCCTCCACTTT. It codes for CASSPGKKGNSPLHF.

The J gene is TRBJ2-2, the V gene TRBV7-3; 11 bases are shared with TRBD2. This CDR3 has 17 amino acids. CDR1 and CDR2 (germline): SGHTA, FQGTGA. The V and J ends lost 4 bases and 4 bases, in that order; junction bases with no gene match: 8. This CDR3 is CASSSREGLAVTGELFF. CDR3 nucleotides: TGTGCCAGCAGCTCCAGGGAGGGACTAGCGGTCACCGGGGAGCTGTTTTTT.

The DNA of the CDR3 is TGTGCCAGCAGCTTTCCTCGGGATCCGGCCCCAGATACGCAGTATTTT. As protein: CASSFPRDPAPDTQYF. The chain uses TRBV7-6 and TRBJ2-3; D perhaps matches TRBD2 (5 bases). V dropped 3 bases and J dropped 4 bases, with 17 bases sitting between them. CDR3 length: 16 residues. The germline gives CDR1 SGHVS, CDR2 FNYEAQ. The variable domain in full, with the rest retrieved from reference TRBV7-6 and TRBJ2-3, is GAGVSQSPRYKVTKRGQDVALRCDPISGHVSLYWYRQALGQGPEFLTYFNYEAQQDKSGLPNDRFSAERPEGSISTLTIQRTEQRDSAMYRCASSFPRDPAPDTQYFGPGTRLTVL.

V and J are TRBV4-1 and TRBJ2-3, with 7 bases lining up with TRBD2. The CDR3 is 19 amino acids. The J segment lost 2 bases and the V segment lost 0 bases, leaving 14 bases of the junction unmatched. CDR1 is MGHRA, CDR2 YSYEKL, per germline. The CDR3 here is CASSQDRAPRDYITDTQYF. DNA for the CDR3: TGCGCCAGCAGCCAAGATAGGGCCCCCCGGGACTACATCACAGATACGCAGTATTTT.